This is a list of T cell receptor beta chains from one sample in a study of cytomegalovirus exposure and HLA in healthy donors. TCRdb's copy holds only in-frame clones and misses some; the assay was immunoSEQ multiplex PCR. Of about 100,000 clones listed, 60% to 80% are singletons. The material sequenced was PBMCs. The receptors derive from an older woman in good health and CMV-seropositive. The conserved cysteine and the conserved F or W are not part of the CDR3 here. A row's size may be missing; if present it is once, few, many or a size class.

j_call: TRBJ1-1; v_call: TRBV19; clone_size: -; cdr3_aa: ASSILQALNTEAF
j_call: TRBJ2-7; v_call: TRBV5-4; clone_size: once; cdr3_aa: ASSTGTRQSDEQY
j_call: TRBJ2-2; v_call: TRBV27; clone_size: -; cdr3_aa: ASTATDTGELF
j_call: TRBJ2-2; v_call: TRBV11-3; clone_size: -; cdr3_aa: ASSLDQLSELF
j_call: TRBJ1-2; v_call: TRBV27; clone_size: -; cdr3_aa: ATAPDRVSYGYT
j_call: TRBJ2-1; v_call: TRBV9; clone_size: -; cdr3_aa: ASSATGTSGDEQF
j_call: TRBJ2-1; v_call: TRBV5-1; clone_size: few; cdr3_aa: ASSLTGSSYNEQF
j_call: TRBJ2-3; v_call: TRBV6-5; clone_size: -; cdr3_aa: ASGQTPATDTQY
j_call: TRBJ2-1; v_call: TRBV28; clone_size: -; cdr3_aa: ASGIAGGFYNEQF
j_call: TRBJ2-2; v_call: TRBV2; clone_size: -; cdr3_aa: ASTTDRVAGELF
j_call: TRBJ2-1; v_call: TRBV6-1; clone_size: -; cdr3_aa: ASRSMGWEF
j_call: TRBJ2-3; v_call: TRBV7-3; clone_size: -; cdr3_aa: ASSSLYTDTQY
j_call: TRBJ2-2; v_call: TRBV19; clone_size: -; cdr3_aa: ASSKGQGVGGELF
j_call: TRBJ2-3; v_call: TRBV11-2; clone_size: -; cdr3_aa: ASSLARGSTDTQY
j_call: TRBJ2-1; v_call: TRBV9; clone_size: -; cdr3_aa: ASSVSGSLSSYNEQF
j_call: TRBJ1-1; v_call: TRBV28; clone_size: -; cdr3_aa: ASRSGGDGGAF
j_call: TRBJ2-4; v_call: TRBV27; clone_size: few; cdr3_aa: ASSETDRNIQY
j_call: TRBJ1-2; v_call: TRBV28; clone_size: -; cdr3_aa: ASRKTGLYGYT
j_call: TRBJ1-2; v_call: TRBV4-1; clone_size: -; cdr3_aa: ASSPPGLIGYGYT
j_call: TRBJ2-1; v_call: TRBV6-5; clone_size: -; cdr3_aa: ASRPTSGSRNEQF
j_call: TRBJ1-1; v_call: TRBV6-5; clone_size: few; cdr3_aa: ASSSQGNTEAF
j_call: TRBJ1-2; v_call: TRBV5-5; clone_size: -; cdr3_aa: ASGPVVNRGPRTGYT
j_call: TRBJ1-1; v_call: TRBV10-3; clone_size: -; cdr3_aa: AISEGANTEAF
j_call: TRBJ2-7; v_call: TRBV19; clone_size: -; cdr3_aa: ASSIAPGSYEQY
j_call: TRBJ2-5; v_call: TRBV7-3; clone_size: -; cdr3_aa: ASSSHPGETQY
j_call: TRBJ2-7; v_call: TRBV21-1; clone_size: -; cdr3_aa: ASSNWSPSPTSGRCEQY
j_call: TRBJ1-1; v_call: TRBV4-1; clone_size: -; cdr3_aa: ASSQFWGLSTEAF
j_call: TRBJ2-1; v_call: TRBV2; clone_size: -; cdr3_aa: ASGALAGGYNEQF
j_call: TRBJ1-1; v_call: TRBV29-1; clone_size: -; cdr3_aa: STRGPYTEAF
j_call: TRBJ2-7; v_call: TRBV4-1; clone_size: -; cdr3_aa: ATSDRSNEQY
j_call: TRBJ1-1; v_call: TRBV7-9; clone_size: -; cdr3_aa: SSSLRRTEAF
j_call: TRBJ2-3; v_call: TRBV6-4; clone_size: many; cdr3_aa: ASSEAGTDTQY
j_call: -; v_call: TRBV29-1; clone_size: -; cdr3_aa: SVAGTELDYEQY
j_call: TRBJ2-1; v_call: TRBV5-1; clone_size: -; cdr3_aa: ASSRRPDLYNEQF
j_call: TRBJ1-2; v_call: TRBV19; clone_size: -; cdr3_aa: ASSRGQTYGYT
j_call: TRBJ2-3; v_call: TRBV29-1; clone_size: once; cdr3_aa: SANGVTGSDTDTQY
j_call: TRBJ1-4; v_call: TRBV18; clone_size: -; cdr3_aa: ASSPADTTNEKLF
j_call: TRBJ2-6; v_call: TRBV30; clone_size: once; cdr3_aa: AWSADSRAGANVLT